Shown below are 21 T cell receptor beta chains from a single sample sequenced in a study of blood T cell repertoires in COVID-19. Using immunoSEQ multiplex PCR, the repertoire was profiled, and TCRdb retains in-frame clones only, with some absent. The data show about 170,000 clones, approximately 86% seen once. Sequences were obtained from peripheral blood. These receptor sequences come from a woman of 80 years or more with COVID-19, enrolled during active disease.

Here the CDR3 reads CASSFEGGGETQYF. CDR3 coding DNA: TGTGCCAGCAGCTTCGAGGGAGGTGGTGAGACCCAGTACTTC. The rearrangement uses TRBV5-4 and TRBJ2-5, with D possibly TRBD2 on 6 matching bases. CDR1 and CDR2 (germline): SGHNT, YYREEE (reference sequence). The V end lost 2 bases, the J end lost 5 bases, and 13 bases lay between the germline ends. This CDR3 spans 14 amino acids.

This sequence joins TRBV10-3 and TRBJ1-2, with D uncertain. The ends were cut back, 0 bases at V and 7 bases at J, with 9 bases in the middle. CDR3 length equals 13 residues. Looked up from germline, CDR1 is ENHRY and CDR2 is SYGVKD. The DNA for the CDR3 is TGTGCCATCAGTGAGTCAAGGGAGGGTGGCTACACCTTC. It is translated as CAISESREGGYTF.

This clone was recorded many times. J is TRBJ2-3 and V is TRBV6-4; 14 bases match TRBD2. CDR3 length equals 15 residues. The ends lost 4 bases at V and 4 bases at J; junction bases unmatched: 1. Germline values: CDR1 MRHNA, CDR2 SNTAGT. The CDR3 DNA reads TGTGCCAGCAGTGGACTAGCGGGAGGGCCAGATACGCAGTATTTT. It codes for CASSGLAGGPDTQYF.

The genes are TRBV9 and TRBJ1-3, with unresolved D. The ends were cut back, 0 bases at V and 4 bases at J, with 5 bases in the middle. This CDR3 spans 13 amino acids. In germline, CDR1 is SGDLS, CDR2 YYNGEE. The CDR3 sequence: CASSVDEGNTIYF. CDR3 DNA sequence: TGTGCCAGCAGCGTAGATGAGGGAAACACCATATATTTT.

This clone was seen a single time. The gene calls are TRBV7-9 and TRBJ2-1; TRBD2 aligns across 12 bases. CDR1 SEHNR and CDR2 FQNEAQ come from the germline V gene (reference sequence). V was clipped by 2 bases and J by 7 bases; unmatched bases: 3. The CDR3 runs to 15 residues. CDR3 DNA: TGTGCCAGCAGCTTACTAGCGGGAGGGCCGAATGAGCAGTTCTTC. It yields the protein CASSLLAGGPNEQFF.

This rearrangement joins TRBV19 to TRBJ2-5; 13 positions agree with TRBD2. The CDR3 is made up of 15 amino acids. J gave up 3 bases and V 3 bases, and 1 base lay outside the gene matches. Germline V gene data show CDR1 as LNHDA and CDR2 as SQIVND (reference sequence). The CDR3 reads CASSMTSGRKETQYF. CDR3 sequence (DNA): TGTGCCAGTAGTATGACTAGCGGGAGGAAAGAGACCCAGTACTTC.

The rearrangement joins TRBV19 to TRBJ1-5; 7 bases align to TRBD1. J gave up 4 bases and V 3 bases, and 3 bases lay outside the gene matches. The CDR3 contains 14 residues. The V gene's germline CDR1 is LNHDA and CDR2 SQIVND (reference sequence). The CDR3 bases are TGTGCCAGTAGTATCAGCAGGGGGAATCAGCCCCAGCATTTT. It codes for CASSISRGNQPQHF.

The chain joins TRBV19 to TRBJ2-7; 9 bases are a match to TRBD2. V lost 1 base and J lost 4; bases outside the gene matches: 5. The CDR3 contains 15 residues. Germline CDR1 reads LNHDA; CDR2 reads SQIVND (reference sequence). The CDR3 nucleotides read TGTGCCAGTAGTATAGGGGCTAGCGGGAAGTACGAGCAGTACTTC. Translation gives CASSIGASGKYEQYF.

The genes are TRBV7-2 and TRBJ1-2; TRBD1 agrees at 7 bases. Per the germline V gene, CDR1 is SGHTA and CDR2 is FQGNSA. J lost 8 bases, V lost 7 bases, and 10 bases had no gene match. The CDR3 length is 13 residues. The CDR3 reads CASTSLQGSGYTF. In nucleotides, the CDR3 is TGTGCCAGCACCTCATTACAGGGGTCGGGCTACACCTTC.

The chain's CDR3 is CASSLQTSGGYNEQFF. CDR3 in DNA: TGTGCCAGCAGCCTCCAAACTAGCGGGGGTTACAATGAGCAGTTCTTC. The V gene is TRBV7-6, the J gene TRBJ2-1; 11 bases align to TRBD2. The ends lost 5 bases at V and 4 bases at J; junction bases unmatched: 7. Germline V lookup: CDR1 SGHVS, CDR2 FNYEAQ. This CDR3 is 16 amino acids long.

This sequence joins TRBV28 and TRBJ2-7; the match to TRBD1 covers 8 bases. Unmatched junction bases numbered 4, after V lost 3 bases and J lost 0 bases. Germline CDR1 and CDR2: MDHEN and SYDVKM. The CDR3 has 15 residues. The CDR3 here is CASSLPGTGSYEQYF. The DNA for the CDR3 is TGTGCCAGCAGTTTGCCCGGGACAGGCTCCTACGAGCAGTACTTC.

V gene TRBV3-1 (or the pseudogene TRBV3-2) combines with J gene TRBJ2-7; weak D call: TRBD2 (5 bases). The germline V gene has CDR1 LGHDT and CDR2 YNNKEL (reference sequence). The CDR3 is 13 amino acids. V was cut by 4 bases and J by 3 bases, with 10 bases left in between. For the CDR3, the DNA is TGTGCCAGCAGCCGAGGGTCACTCTACGAGCAGTACTTC. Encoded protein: CASSRGSLYEQYF.

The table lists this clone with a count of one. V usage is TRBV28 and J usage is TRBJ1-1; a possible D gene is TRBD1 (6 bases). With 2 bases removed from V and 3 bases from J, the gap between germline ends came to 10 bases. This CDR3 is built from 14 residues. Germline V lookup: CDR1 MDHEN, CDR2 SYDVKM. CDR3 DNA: TGTGCCAGCAGTTTAAGGGGGTTGGACACTGAAGCTTTCTTT. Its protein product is CASSLRGLDTEAFF.

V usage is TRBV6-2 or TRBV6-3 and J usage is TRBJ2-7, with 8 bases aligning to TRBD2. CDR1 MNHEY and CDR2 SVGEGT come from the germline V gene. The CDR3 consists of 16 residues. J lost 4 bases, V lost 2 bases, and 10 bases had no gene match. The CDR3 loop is CASSYPSGRLGYEQYF. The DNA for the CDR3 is TGTGCCAGCAGTTACCCTAGCGGGCGTCTAGGGTACGAGCAGTACTTC.

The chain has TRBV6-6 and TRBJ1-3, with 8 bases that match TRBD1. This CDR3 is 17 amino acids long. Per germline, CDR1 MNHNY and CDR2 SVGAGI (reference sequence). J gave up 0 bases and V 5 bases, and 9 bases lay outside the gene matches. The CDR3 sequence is CASSHLGQGPSGNTIYF. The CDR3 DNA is TGTGCCAGCAGTCACCTCGGACAGGGACCCTCTGGAAACACCATATATTTT.

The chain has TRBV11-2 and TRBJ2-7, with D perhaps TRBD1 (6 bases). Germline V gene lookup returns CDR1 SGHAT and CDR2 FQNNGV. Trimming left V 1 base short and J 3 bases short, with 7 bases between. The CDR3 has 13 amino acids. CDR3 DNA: TGTGCCAGCAGCTTAGGGGACAACTACGAGCAGTACTTC. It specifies CASSLGDNYEQYF.

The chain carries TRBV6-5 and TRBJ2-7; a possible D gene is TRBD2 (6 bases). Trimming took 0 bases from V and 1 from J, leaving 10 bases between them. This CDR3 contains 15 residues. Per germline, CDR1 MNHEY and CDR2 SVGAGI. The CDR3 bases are TGTGCCAGCAGTTACTCGGAGGGTTATTCCTACGAGCAGTACTTC. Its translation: CASSYSEGYSYEQYF.

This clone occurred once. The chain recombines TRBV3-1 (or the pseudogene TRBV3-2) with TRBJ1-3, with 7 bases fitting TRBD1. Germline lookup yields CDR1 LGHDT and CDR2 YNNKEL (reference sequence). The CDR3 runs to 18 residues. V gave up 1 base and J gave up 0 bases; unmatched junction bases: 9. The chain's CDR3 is CASSQVGRGRGSGNTIYF. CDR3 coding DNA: TGTGCCAGCAGCCAAGTCGGTAGGGGGCGAGGCTCTGGAAACACCATATATTTT.

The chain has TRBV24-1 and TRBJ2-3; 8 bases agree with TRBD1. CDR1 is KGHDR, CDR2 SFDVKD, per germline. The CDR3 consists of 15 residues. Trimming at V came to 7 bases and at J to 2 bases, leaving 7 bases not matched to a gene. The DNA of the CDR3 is TGTGCCACCAGCAAAACAGGGGGGTTCACAGATACGCAGTATTTT. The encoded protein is CATSKTGGFTDTQYF.

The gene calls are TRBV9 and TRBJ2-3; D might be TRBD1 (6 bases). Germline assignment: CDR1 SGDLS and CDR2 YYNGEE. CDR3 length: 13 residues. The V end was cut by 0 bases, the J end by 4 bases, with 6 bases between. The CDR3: CASSVDRADTQYF. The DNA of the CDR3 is TGTGCCAGCAGCGTAGACAGGGCAGATACGCAGTATTTT.

CDR3 nucleotides: TGTGCCAGCAGTTTATCGACAGGGGTTGGTACGCAGTATTTT. This sequence encodes CASSLSTGVGTQYF. The chain employs TRBV27 and TRBJ2-3; the match to TRBD1 covers 8 bases. Losses at the gene ends were 0 bases for V and 8 bases for J; bases not matched to a gene: 4. The germline V gene encodes CDR1 MNHEY and CDR2 SMNVEV (reference sequence). CDR3 length equals 14 residues.